One TCR beta chain is described in this entry. Its matching antigen is unknown. This sample was included in a study of cytomegalovirus exposure and HLA in healthy donors. On the study more broadly: As an earlier analysis found, about 179 million T cells yielded 90 million to 140 million unique TCR beta sequences. HLA-typed donors contributed some 83 million unique TCRs, which were held in an early data release.

Study results and caveats: A later analysis showed HLA-associated TCR beta chains outstripping equally common others in clonal expansion.

13 Jbeta primers and 60 Vbeta primers were used for the PCR. Assay used: immunoSEQ multiplex PCR; TCRdb lists only in-frame clones, some missing. The repertoire holds 150,000 or so clones, with around four fifths as singletons. This clonotype was obtained from a man between 18 and 35 years old in good health and CMV-seronegative. Source material: PBMCs.

CDR3 protein: CTSSHPRTGGGVRHEKLFF. DNA for the CDR3: TGCACCAGCAGCCACCCAAGGACAGGGGGAGGGGTGAGGCATGAAAAACTGTTTTTT. The V and J genes are TRBV1 and TRBJ1-4; the table's D call, TRBD1, was not checked against the DNA. TRBV1 is reported as a pseudogene. There are 19 residues in the CDR3.